This TCR beta chain originates from a study of neurological immune-mediated disorders. Preparation of the unsorted libraries drew on 2 million PBMCs stored at -80 C. This clonotype showed up many times. The cDNA was synthesized by means of template-switch 5'RACE, which was carried out with 10-nucleotide random UMIs. A single run covered 15-18 subjects with over 200 million TCR-beta sequences. TCRdb reprocessed the 5' RACE reads with MiXCR, giving one entry per CDR3 protein. The sample shows about 84,000 distinct CDR3 sequences, around 10% of them seen only once. CDR1 and CDR2 from the germline V gene are SGDLS and YYNGEE. J lost 7 bases, V lost 0 bases, and 9 bases had no gene match. The CDR3 covers 15 residues.

The chain carries TRBV9 and TRBJ1-1; TRBD1 aligns across 7 bases. Sequenced sample: PBMCs. This receptor was identified in a man aged 35 to 55 in good health. CDR3 DNA sequence: TGTGCCAGCAGCGTAGGCCAGGGGGGAGTGGGTGAAGCTTTCTTT. Protein product: CASSVGQGGVGEAFF.